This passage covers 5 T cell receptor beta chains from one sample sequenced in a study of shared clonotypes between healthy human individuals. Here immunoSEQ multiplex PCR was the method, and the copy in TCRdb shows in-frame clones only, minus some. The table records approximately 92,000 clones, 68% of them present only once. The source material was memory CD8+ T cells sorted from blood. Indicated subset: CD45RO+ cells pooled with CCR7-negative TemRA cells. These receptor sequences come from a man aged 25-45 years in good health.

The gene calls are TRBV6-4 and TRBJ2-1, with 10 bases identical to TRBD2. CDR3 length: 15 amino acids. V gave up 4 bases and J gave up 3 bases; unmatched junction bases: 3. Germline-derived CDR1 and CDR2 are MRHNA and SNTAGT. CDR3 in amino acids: CASSVVAGGYNEQFF. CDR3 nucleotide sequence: TGTGCCAGCAGTGTAGTAGCGGGAGGCTACAATGAGCAGTTCTTC.

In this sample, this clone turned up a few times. CDR3 coding DNA: TGTGCCAGCAGTGCTGGAGTCCTCAATGAGCAGTTCTTC. As protein: CASSAGVLNEQFF. The chain combines TRBV25-1 with TRBJ2-1, with no clear D. From germline, CDR1 is MGHDK and CDR2 SYGVNS. With 4 bases removed from V and 6 bases from J, the gap between germline ends came to 10 bases. The CDR3 sequence is 13 residues long.

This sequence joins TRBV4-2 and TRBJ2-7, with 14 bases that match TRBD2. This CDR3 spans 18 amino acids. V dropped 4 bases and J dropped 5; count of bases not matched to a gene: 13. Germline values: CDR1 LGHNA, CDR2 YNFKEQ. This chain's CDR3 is CASSLGLAGVGVGDEQYF. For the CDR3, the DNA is TGTGCCAGCAGCCTGGGACTAGCGGGAGTAGGTGTTGGGGACGAGCAGTACTTC.

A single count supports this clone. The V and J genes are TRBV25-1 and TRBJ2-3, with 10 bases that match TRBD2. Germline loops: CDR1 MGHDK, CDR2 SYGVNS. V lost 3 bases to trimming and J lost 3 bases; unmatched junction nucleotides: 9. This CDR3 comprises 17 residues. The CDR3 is CASSETLAGVRTDTQYF. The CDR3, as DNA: TGTGCCAGCAGTGAGACCCTAGCGGGAGTCCGTACAGATACGCAGTATTTT.

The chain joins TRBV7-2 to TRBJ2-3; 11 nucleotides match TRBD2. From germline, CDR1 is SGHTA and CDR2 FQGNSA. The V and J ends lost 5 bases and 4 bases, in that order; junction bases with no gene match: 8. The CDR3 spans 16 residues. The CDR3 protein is CASSARLAGLADTQYF. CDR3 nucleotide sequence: TGTGCCAGCAGCGCCCGACTAGCGGGACTTGCAGATACGCAGTATTTT.